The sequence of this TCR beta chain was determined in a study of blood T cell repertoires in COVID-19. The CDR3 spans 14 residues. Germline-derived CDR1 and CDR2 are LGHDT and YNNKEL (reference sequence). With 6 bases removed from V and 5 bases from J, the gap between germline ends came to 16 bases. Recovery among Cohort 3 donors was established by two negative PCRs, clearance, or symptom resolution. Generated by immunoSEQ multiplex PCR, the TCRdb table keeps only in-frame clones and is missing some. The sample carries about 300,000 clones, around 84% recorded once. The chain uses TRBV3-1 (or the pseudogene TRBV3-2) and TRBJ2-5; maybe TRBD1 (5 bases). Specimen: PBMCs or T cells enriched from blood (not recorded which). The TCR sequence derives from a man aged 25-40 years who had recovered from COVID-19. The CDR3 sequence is CASRPSAAGETQYF. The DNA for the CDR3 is TGTGCCAGCAGACCCTCGGCGGCAGGGGAGACCCAGTACTTC.